The 24 T cell receptor beta chains given below trace back to one sample, sequenced in a study of blood T cell repertoires in COVID-19. The assay was immunoSEQ multiplex PCR, and TCRdb's table has in-frame clones only and misses some. The sample yields about 99,000 clones, around nine tenths seen once. Sequenced input: peripheral blood. These TCRs come from a woman of 80 years or more in a cohort sampled during active COVID-19.

The CDR3, as DNA: TGCGCCAGCAGCTTGCAAGGACAGGGTTGGGCTGAAGCTTTCTTT. Its translation is CASSLQGQGWAEAFF. The chain links TRBV5-1 to TRBJ1-1, with 8 bases aligning to TRBD1. The CDR3 runs 15 residues. Germline CDR1 and CDR2: SGHRS and YFSETQ. The ends lost 1 base at V and 6 bases at J; junction bases unmatched: 8. Supplemented by reference TRBV5-1 and TRBJ1-1, the full variable domain reads KAGVTQTPRYLIKTRGQQVTLSCSPISGHRSVSWYQQTPGQGLQFLFEYFSETQRNKGNFPGRFSGRQFSNSRSEMNVSTLELGDSALYLCASSLQGQGWAEAFFGQGTRLTVV.

This clone was counted once. The V and J genes are TRBV25-1 and TRBJ2-1, with TRBD2 identical over 16 bases. Germline CDR1 reads MGHDK; CDR2 reads SYGVNS. This CDR3 is 18 amino acids long. With 2 bases clipped from V and 8 bases from J, the junction kept 9 bases outside the gene matches. CDR3 in DNA: TGTGCCAGCAGTGAACCTACCGCGGGACTAGCGGGAGGGTATGAGCAGTTCTTC. Its protein is CASSEPTAGLAGGYEQFF.

The gene calls are TRBV6-1 and TRBJ2-3; D is unresolved. Trimming removed 1 base from V and 3 bases from J, with 8 bases in between. CDR3 length: 14 residues. The germline V gene encodes CDR1 MNHNS and CDR2 SASEGT. Here the CDR3 reads CASSEGLSTDTQYF. The CDR3 bases are TGTGCCAGCAGTGAAGGACTGTCTACAGATACGCAGTATTTT.

J is TRBJ2-7 and V is TRBV11-3; 8 nucleotides agree with TRBD2. V trimming: 1 base; J trimming: 6 bases; junction bases outside the gene matches: 11. The CDR3 runs 16 residues. The germline V gene encodes CDR1 SGHNT and CDR2 YENEEA. The CDR3 DNA is TGTGCCAGCAGCTTAGGGACCGGGGGGGCCCTCGGCGAGCAGTACTTC. Encoded protein: CASSLGTGGALGEQYF.

There are a few counts of this clone. The chain uses TRBV5-1 and TRBJ2-1, with 7 bases lining up with TRBD1. The length of the CDR3 is 16 residues. Germline V CDR1 and CDR2: SGHRS, YFSETQ. J gave up 0 bases and V 5 bases, and 8 bases lay outside the gene matches. The CDR3 here is CASSEGQLSSYNEQFF. The CDR3 DNA is TGCGCCAGCAGTGAGGGACAGCTAAGCTCCTACAATGAGCAGTTCTTC.

The J gene is TRBJ2-1, the V gene TRBV6-2 or TRBV6-3; the match to TRBD2 covers 9 bases. The CDR3 extends over 14 amino acids. The trim removed 5 bases at V and 6 bases at J, leaving 5 bases unmatched. Per the germline V gene, CDR1 is MNHEY and CDR2 is SVGEGT. The CDR3 here is CASSLAGGPNEQFF. The CDR3 DNA reads TGTGCCAGCAGTCTTGCGGGAGGGCCCAATGAGCAGTTCTTC.

The gene calls are TRBV7-9 and TRBJ1-2; TRBD1 aligns across 7 bases. The germline V gene encodes CDR1 SEHNR and CDR2 FQNEAQ (reference sequence). The J segment lost 2 bases and the V segment lost 0 bases, leaving 3 bases of the junction unmatched. This CDR3 is 15 amino acids long. For the CDR3, the DNA is TGTGCCAGCAGCTTAGCCACGGGACAGAACTATGGCTACACCTTC. The encoded protein is CASSLATGQNYGYTF.

This rearrangement joins TRBV6-5 to TRBJ2-5; TRBD2 agrees at 11 bases. The J call is in doubt because the DNA end fits TRBJ2-7 better. The CDR3 extends over 15 amino acids. CDR1 MNHEY and CDR2 SVGAGI come from the germline V gene. The CDR3 DNA reads TGTGCCAGCATTATGACTAGCGGGGACTCCTACGAGCAGTACTTC. It is translated as CASIMTSGDSYEQYF.

This CDR3 is CASSERQGMDGYTF. The CDR3 region has the DNA TGTGCCAGCAGTGAGAGACAGGGAATGGACGGCTACACCTTC. The chain recombines TRBV6-1 with TRBJ1-2; 7 positions agree with TRBD1. Losses at the gene ends were 3 bases for V and 8 bases for J; bases not matched to a gene: 9. The V gene's germline CDR1 is MNHNS and CDR2 SASEGT. The CDR3 runs to 14 residues.

The chain couples TRBV24-1 to TRBJ1-2, with 8 positions matching TRBD1. Germline loops: CDR1 KGHDR, CDR2 SFDVKD. Trimming removed 5 bases from V and 4 bases from J; junction bases left unmatched: 5. This CDR3 has 14 amino acids. This CDR3 reads CATSVTGGSYGYTF. CDR3 sequence (DNA): TGTGCCACCAGTGTCACAGGGGGTAGCTATGGCTACACCTTC.

The chain is built from TRBV7-9 and TRBJ1-4; D call uncertain. V was pared by 4 bases and J by 7 bases, with 13 bases between. This CDR3 has 14 amino acids. Germline-derived CDR1 and CDR2 are SEHNR and FQNEAQ (reference sequence). In DNA, the CDR3 is TGTGCCAGCAGCTCCCCGGTCCTGGTTGAAAAACTGTTTTTT. It translates to CASSSPVLVEKLFF.

The genes are TRBV7-2 and TRBJ2-3; 7 positions agree with TRBD2. CDR1 and CDR2 from the germline V gene are SGHTA and FQGNSA. The CDR3 covers 17 residues. V lost 4 bases, J lost 6 bases, and 16 bases stayed unmatched. Written as DNA, the CDR3 is TGTGCCAGCAGCTCGCGACTAGCCAGTACGTCAGCCGATACGCAGTATTTT. It encodes CASSSRLASTSADTQYF.

CDR3 DNA: TGCGCCAGCAGATATGACAGTAATTCACCCCTCCACTTT. Protein product: CASRYDSNSPLHF. The rearrangement joins TRBV5-1 to TRBJ1-6, with D perhaps TRBD1 (5 bases). Per germline, CDR1 SGHRS and CDR2 YFSETQ. V was shortened by 5 bases and J by 6 bases, with 9 bases between the two germline ends. The CDR3 totals 13 residues.

The V call is TRBV28, the J call TRBJ2-3; 14 nucleotides match TRBD2. The germline V gene has CDR1 MDHEN and CDR2 SYDVKM. This CDR3 is 14 amino acids long. Trimming removed 5 bases from V and 8 bases from J; junction bases left unmatched: 3. DNA for the CDR3: TGTGCCAGCAGTCTGACTAGCGGGAGGGTTACGCAGTATTTT. Protein product: CASSLTSGRVTQYF.

This clone was detected only once. The rearrangement uses TRBV3-1 (or the pseudogene TRBV3-2) and TRBJ2-1, with 7 bases lining up with TRBD1. The germline CDR1 and CDR2 sequences are LGHDT and YNNKEL (reference sequence). The CDR3 consists of 14 residues. Trimming cost V 2 bases and J 5 bases; bases outside gene matches: 3. CDR3 residues: CASSQRGRDNEQFF. DNA for the CDR3: TGTGCCAGCAGCCAAAGGGGGCGAGACAATGAGCAGTTCTTC.

The chain links TRBV28 to TRBJ2-7; D might be TRBD2 (5 bases). Germline CDR1 MDHEN, CDR2 SYDVKM. V was shortened by 5 bases and J by 7 bases, with 6 bases between the two germline ends. The CDR3 has 10 amino acids. CDR3 protein: CASSGEEQYF. DNA of the CDR3: TGTGCCAGCAGTGGGGAGGAGCAGTACTTC.

V is TRBV9 and J is TRBJ2-1; TRBD2 agrees at 7 bases. This CDR3 contains 14 residues. CDR1 is SGDLS, CDR2 YYNGEE, per germline. Trimming removed 3 bases from V and 10 bases from J; junction bases left unmatched: 10. CDR3 sequence: CASSAPGRNGEQFF. In DNA form, the CDR3 reads TGTGCCAGCAGCGCCCCCGGGAGGAACGGGGAGCAGTTCTTC.

V usage is TRBV7-2 and J usage is TRBJ2-7; 11 bases fit TRBD2. The ends lost 5 bases at V and 2 bases at J; junction bases unmatched: 2. CDR3 length: 14 residues. Germline V gene data show CDR1 as SGHTA and CDR2 as FQGNSA. CDR3 sequence reads: CASSPTSGTYEQYF. CDR3 DNA sequence: TGTGCCAGCAGCCCGACTAGCGGGACCTACGAGCAGTACTTC. The full variable domain, rest sourced from reference TRBV7-2 and TRBJ2-7, is GAGVSQSPSNKVTEKGKDVELRCDPISGHTALYWYRQSLGQGLEFLIYFQGNSAPDKSGLPSDRFSAERTGGSVSTLTIQRTQQEDSAVYLCASSPTSGTYEQYFGPGTRLTVT.

The chain has TRBV6-6 and TRBJ2-2, with D possibly matching TRBD1 (6 bases). Germline loops: CDR1 MNHNY, CDR2 SVGAGI (reference sequence). The CDR3 runs to 14 residues. Trimming stripped 3 bases from V and 3 bases from J, with 8 bases between. The CDR3 here is CASSYYRDTGELFF. The CDR3 bases are TGTGCCAGCAGTTATTACAGGGACACCGGGGAGCTGTTTTTT.

The CDR3 loop is CASSGWGSPAGEQYF. The CDR3 region has the DNA TGTGCCAGCAGCGGTTGGGGCTCCCCGGCGGGGGAGCAGTACTTC. J is TRBJ2-7 and V is TRBV7-9, with a possible D match to TRBD2 (6 bases). Germline V gives CDR1 SEHNR, CDR2 FQNEAQ (reference sequence). V was shortened by 5 bases and J by 7 bases, with 21 bases between the two germline ends. The CDR3 length is 15 residues.

The chain recombines TRBV6-5 with TRBJ1-4; 9 nucleotides agree with TRBD1. CDR1 and CDR2 (germline): MNHEY, SVGAGI. The V gene end was trimmed by 2 bases and the J gene end by 4 bases; junction bases not matched to a gene: 5. The CDR3 has 16 residues. CDR3 region: CASSYRQGVVNEKLFF. CDR3 nucleotide sequence: TGTGCCAGCAGTTACCGACAGGGGGTGGTTAATGAAAAACTGTTTTTT.

Written as DNA, the CDR3 is TGTGCCAGCAGTACAGGGACCCAAGAGACCCAGTACTTC. As protein: CASSTGTQETQYF. The chain uses TRBV6-5 and TRBJ2-5, with D maybe TRBD1 (6 bases). Trimming stripped 5 bases from V and 1 base from J, with 8 bases between. Germline V CDR1 and CDR2: MNHEY, SVGAGI. CDR3 size: 13 residues.

The chain joins TRBV2 to TRBJ2-7; the D gene is possibly TRBD2 (6 bases). V dropped 4 bases and J dropped 3 bases, with 13 bases sitting between them. The length of the CDR3 is 14 residues. Germline values: CDR1 SNHLY, CDR2 FYNNEI. The CDR3 DNA follows: TGTGCCAGCAGTGTAGGATGGGGGGACTACGAGCAGTACTTC. Its protein product is CASSVGWGDYEQYF.

The V gene is TRBV28, the J gene TRBJ2-7; D perhaps matches TRBD2 (7 bases). This CDR3 is built from 14 residues. In germline, CDR1 is MDHEN, CDR2 SYDVKM. The V gene lost 7 bases and the J gene lost 4 bases, with 17 bases spanning the gap. CDR3 region: CASTRGGGVYEQYF. The CDR3 DNA is TGTGCCAGCACCCGCGGCGGGGGCGTGTACGAGCAGTACTTC.